The 27 T cell receptor beta chains below all came from one sample that was sequenced in a study of T cell responses to AZD1222 COVID-19 vaccine. The protocol was immunoSEQ multiplex PCR, while the TCRdb copy is restricted to in-frame clones and leaves out a portion. The sample shows about 120,000 clones, roughly nine tenths of them seen only once. The sequencing here drew on peripheral blood, taken on day 0 of AZD1222 vaccination. These receptors all stem from an adult in good health.

J is TRBJ2-5 and V is TRBV24-1; 7 bases map to TRBD1. Germline CDR1 reads KGHDR; CDR2 reads SFDVKD. There are 14 residues in the CDR3. The V and J ends lost 4 bases and 3 bases, in that order; junction bases with no gene match: 4. CDR3 protein: CATSEDREKETQYF. The CDR3 bases are TGTGCCACCAGTGAAGACAGGGAGAAAGAGACCCAGTACTTC.

The chain joins TRBV5-6 to TRBJ1-6; 7 nucleotides match TRBD1. Trimming removed 0 bases from V and 10 bases from J; junction bases left unmatched: 13. This CDR3 has 17 amino acids. The germline V gene has CDR1 SGHDT and CDR2 YYEEEE. In DNA, the CDR3 is TGTGCCAGCAGCTTGGCCTTCCCGGACAGGCTAAGATCACCCCTCCACTTT. Translation: CASSLAFPDRLRSPLHF.

The chain's CDR3 is CASTRGQGLSPLHF. The CDR3 nucleotides are TGTGCCAGCACCCGGGGACAGGGTCTCTCACCCCTCCACTTT. The genes are TRBV6-5 and TRBJ1-6; TRBD1 aligns across 9 bases. The germline V gene encodes CDR1 MNHEY and CDR2 SVGAGI. The CDR3 length is 14 residues. Trimming took 7 bases from V and 10 from J; bases not matched to a gene: 8.

This clone was seen a single time. Written as DNA, the CDR3 is TGTGCCAGCAGTGAACCGGGACAGGGATTAGGCACTGAAGCTTTCTTT. It encodes CASSEPGQGLGTEAFF. The chain recombines TRBV6-1 with TRBJ1-1; 9 bases are a match to TRBD1. The CDR3 covers 16 residues. V dropped 2 bases and J dropped 4; count of bases not matched to a gene: 8. In germline, CDR1 is MNHNS, CDR2 SASEGT.

This clone was recorded a few times. This sequence joins TRBV9 and TRBJ1-3; unclear D gene. This CDR3 contains 14 residues. V dropped 3 bases and J dropped 5 bases, with 12 bases sitting between them. Germline CDR1 reads SGDLS; CDR2 reads YYNGEE. The DNA of the CDR3 is TGTGCCAGCAGCGCCGAAGGCAGAAGAAACACCATATATTTT. Amino acid sequence: CASSAEGRRNTIYF.

This clone was counted between two and nine times. The chain joins TRBV9 to TRBJ2-7; 10 bases match TRBD2. This CDR3 comprises 15 residues. In germline, CDR1 is SGDLS, CDR2 YYNGEE. V lost 3 bases, J lost 4 bases, and 7 bases stayed unmatched. The CDR3: CASSEGSGRAYEQYF. The CDR3 region has the DNA TGTGCCAGCAGCGAGGGGAGCGGGAGGGCATACGAGCAGTACTTC.

The chain couples TRBV29-1 to TRBJ2-7; 7 positions match TRBD1. V was pared by 3 bases and J by 6 bases, with 2 bases of the junction left unmatched. There are 11 residues in the CDR3. CDR1 and CDR2 (germline): SQVTM, ANQGSEA. CDR3 bases: TGCAGCGTTGACCACAGGGGCGAGCAGTACTTC. Protein sequence: CSVDHRGEQYF.

The chain recombines TRBV30 with TRBJ1-5; D is uncertain. V lost 3 bases, J lost 5 bases, and 8 bases lay in between. The germline CDR1 and CDR2 sequences are GTSNPN and SVGIG (reference sequence). This CDR3 is 12 amino acids long. The CDR3, as DNA: TGTGCCTGGAGCCCCTCAGATCAGCCCCAGCATTTT. Translated, it gives CAWSPSDQPQHF.

CDR3 coding DNA: TGTGCCAGCAGCACCCAAGAGACTTTGAACACTGAAGCTTTCTTT. Residues: CASSTQETLNTEAFF. V usage is TRBV7-9 and J usage is TRBJ1-1, with D unresolved. CDR1 SEHNR and CDR2 FQNEAQ come from the germline V gene (reference sequence). V was cut by 5 bases and J by 0 bases, with 13 bases left in between. The CDR3 consists of 15 residues.

V usage is TRBV28 and J usage is TRBJ2-1; 8 bases map to TRBD2. The trim removed 4 bases at V and 6 bases at J, leaving 8 bases unmatched. This CDR3 is built from 15 residues. Germline V gene data show CDR1 as MDHEN and CDR2 as SYDVKM. Here the CDR3 reads CASSSRTTSVNEQFF. The CDR3 DNA reads TGTGCCAGCAGTTCCCGAACGACTAGCGTCAATGAGCAGTTCTTC. Looking up the rest from reference TRBV28 and TRBJ2-1 gives the full variable domain: DVKVTQSSRYLVKRTGEKVFLECVQDMDHENMFWYRQDPGLGLRLIYFSYDVKMKEKGDIPEGYSVSREKKERFSLILESASTNQTSMYLCASSSRTTSVNEQFFGPGTRLTVL.

V is TRBV29-1 and J is TRBJ2-7; TRBD1 or TRBD2 may be the D gene (5 bases each). The CDR3 extends over 16 amino acids. The V and J ends lost 1 base and 0 bases respectively, with 16 bases between them. CDR1 SQVTM and CDR2 ANQGSEA come from the germline V gene. CDR3 bases: TGCAGCGTTGAAGGCGTTGAGGGGACGAGCTCCTACGAGCAGTACTTC. Protein sequence: CSVEGVEGTSSYEQYF.

The count of this clone is one. The chain has TRBV18 and TRBJ2-2; 8 nucleotides agree with TRBD1. The CDR3 extends over 15 amino acids. The trim removed 3 bases at V and 5 bases at J, leaving 5 bases unmatched. Germline CDR1 and CDR2: KGHSH and LQKENI. The CDR3: CASSPGQVLTGELFF. The CDR3 DNA follows: TGTGCCAGCTCACCGGGACAGGTTCTAACCGGGGAGCTGTTTTTT. Complete variable domain (other parts from reference TRBV18 and TRBJ2-2): NAGVMQNPRHLVRRRGQEARLRCSPMKGHSHVYWYRQLPEEGLKFMVYLQKENIIDESGMPKERFSAEFPKEGPSILRIQQVVRGDSAAYFCASSPGQVLTGELFFGEGSRLTVL.

V gene TRBV7-9 combines with J gene TRBJ1-6; D may be TRBD1 (5 bases). V was cut by 1 base and J by 9 bases, with 10 bases left in between. CDR1 is SEHNR, CDR2 FQNEAQ, per germline (reference sequence). This CDR3 comprises 14 residues. This CDR3 is CASSLGDRGSPLHF. CDR3 sequence (DNA): TGTGCCAGCAGCTTAGGCGACAGAGGTTCACCCCTCCACTTT.

The V and J genes are TRBV7-2 and TRBJ1-1; no reliable D call. Trimming left V 4 bases short and J 5 bases short, with 11 bases between. The CDR3 contains 13 residues. CDR1 is SGHTA and CDR2 is FQGNSA in the germline V gene. The CDR3, as DNA: TGTGCCAGCAGCTCCGGGCGAAAAACTGAAGCTTTCTTT. Translation: CASSSGRKTEAFF.

The V and J genes are TRBV12-5 and TRBJ2-1, with 9 nucleotides matching TRBD2. The CDR3 is made up of 18 amino acids. The germline V gene has CDR1 LGHNT and CDR2 FRNRAP. V dropped 1 base and J dropped 9; count of bases not matched to a gene: 16. For the CDR3, the DNA is TGTGCTAGTGGTTTGGCCCTTTGGGGCGGGAGGGGGGCTGGTGAGCAGTTCTTC. Residues: CASGLALWGGRGAGEQFF.

The chain combines TRBV6-5 with TRBJ1-2; D gene uncertain. Germline lookup yields CDR1 MNHEY and CDR2 SVGAGI. V was cut by 0 bases and J by 3 bases, with 8 bases left in between. The CDR3 is made up of 14 amino acids. CDR3 bases: TGTGCCAGCAGTTACTCGGGCAGCCACTATGGCTACACCTTC. This translates into CASSYSGSHYGYTF.

The chain joins TRBV29-1 to TRBJ1-1, with D maybe TRBD1 (6 bases). The V end lost 7 bases, the J end lost 5 bases, and 20 bases lay between the germline ends. CDR3 length equals 14 residues. The V gene's germline CDR1 is SQVTM and CDR2 ANQGSEA. As DNA, the CDR3 is TGCAGCGCCCGAGGGGGGGGTGGCCTGACTGAAGCTTTCTTT. It translates to CSARGGGGLTEAFF. Full variable domain (outside the CDR3, taken from reference TRBV29-1 and TRBJ1-1): SAVISQKPSRDICQRGTSLTIQCQVDSQVTMMFWYRQQPGQSLTLIATANQGSEATYESGFVIDKFPISRPNLTFSTLTVSNMSPEDSSIYLCSARGGGGLTEAFFGQGTRLTVV.

This clone has a handful of counts. This chain links TRBV19 with TRBJ2-7, with 8 bases matching TRBD1. The CDR3 spans 13 residues. Germline V CDR1 and CDR2: LNHDA, SQIVND (reference sequence). J was trimmed by 4 bases and V by 5 bases; bases with no gene match: 4. The CDR3 spells CASSSGQGYEQYF. Here the CDR3 DNA reads TGTGCCAGTAGTTCCGGACAGGGATACGAGCAGTACTTC.

The rearrangement links TRBV14 to TRBJ1-2; tentatively, D is TRBD1 (6 bases). This CDR3 region has 15 residues. Germline V CDR1 and CDR2: SGHDN, FVKESK. With 4 bases removed from V and 4 bases from J, the gap between germline ends came to 16 bases. CDR3 nucleotides: TGTGCCAGCAGCCTCGCGGACAGTCCTCTCTATGGCTACACCTTC. Residues: CASSLADSPLYGYTF.

The genes are TRBV3-1 (or the pseudogene TRBV3-2) and TRBJ2-7; D perhaps matches TRBD2 (6 bases). CDR3 size: 18 residues. Trimming took 1 base from V and 3 from J, leaving 22 bases between them. Germline V lookup: CDR1 LGHDT, CDR2 YNNKEL (reference sequence). CDR3 sequence (DNA): TGTGCCAGCAGCCAAGGGGAGGAGTTTAGGTCCCCTCGCTACGAGCAGTACTTC. It codes for CASSQGEEFRSPRYEQYF.

The rearrangement links TRBV7-2 to TRBJ2-3, with 9 bases identical to TRBD2. Germline lookup yields CDR1 SGHTA and CDR2 FQGNSA. The CDR3 loop spans 16 amino acids. With V trimmed by 2 bases and J by 2 bases, 5 bases remained unmatched. CDR3 loop: CASSLICGRDTDTQYF. DNA of the CDR3: TGTGCCAGCAGCTTAATATGCGGGAGGGACACAGATACGCAGTATTTT.

V usage is TRBV9 and J usage is TRBJ1-5; D ambiguous. CDR1 is SGDLS and CDR2 is YYNGEE in the germline V gene. V lost 0 bases and J lost 7, with 14 bases in between. The CDR3 has 15 amino acids. This CDR3 is CASSVEGTSGQPQHF. CDR3 DNA: TGTGCCAGCAGCGTAGAGGGAACCAGTGGACAGCCCCAGCATTTT.

The chain uses TRBV27 and TRBJ1-6; D is possibly TRBD1 (6 bases). CDR1 is MNHEY and CDR2 is SMNVEV in the germline V gene (reference sequence). Trimming took off 2 bases at V and 7 bases at J, with 9 bases between the two ends. The CDR3 loop spans 14 amino acids. The CDR3 is CASSLQGTNSPLHF. CDR3 nucleotide sequence: TGTGCCAGCAGTTTACAGGGGACGAATTCACCCCTCCACTTT.

The V and J genes are TRBV4-2 and TRBJ2-2, with a possible D match to TRBD2 (6 bases). The CDR3 runs to 17 residues. Germline CDR1 is LGHNA and CDR2 is YNFKEQ. V lost 4 bases and J 7 bases, leaving 22 bases between the germline ends. The CDR3 loop is CASSLEGRLGSNGELFF. Here the CDR3 DNA reads TGTGCCAGCAGCCTCGAGGGGAGGCTAGGTTCAAACGGGGAGCTGTTTTTT.

The chain carries TRBV19 and TRBJ2-1, with 8 bases lining up with TRBD2. This CDR3 region has 17 residues. Trimming took 0 bases from V and 4 from J; bases not matched to a gene: 8. CDR1 and CDR2 from the germline V gene are LNHDA and SQIVND (reference sequence). DNA of the CDR3: TGTGCCAGTAGTATAGATCTCGAAGCGGGAGTTTACAATGAGCAGTTCTTC. This sequence encodes CASSIDLEAGVYNEQFF. The variable domain in full, with the rest retrieved from reference TRBV19 and TRBJ2-1, is DGGITQSPKYLFRKEGQNVTLSCEQNLNHDAMYWYRQDPGQGLRLIYYSQIVNDFQKGDIAEGYSVSREKKESFPLTVTSAQKNPTAFYLCASSIDLEAGVYNEQFFGPGTRLTVL.

J is TRBJ2-2 and V is TRBV7-7, with unresolved D. Trimming took 5 bases from V and 1 from J, leaving 5 bases between them. This CDR3 contains 13 residues. Germline CDR1 SSHAT, CDR2 FNYEAQ (reference sequence). CDR3 protein: CASSTGNTGELFF. The CDR3 DNA reads TGTGCCAGCAGCACTGGGAACACCGGGGAGCTGTTTTTT.

The chain links TRBV19 to TRBJ1-5; D might be TRBD1 (6 bases). CDR1 is LNHDA and CDR2 is SQIVND in the germline V gene (reference sequence). Trimming took 3 bases from V and 5 from J, leaving 14 bases between them. The CDR3 has 15 amino acids. CDR3: CASSINQGSHQPQHF. DNA for the CDR3: TGTGCCAGTAGTATTAACCAGGGGAGCCATCAGCCCCAGCATTTT.